This T cell receptor (beta chain) comes out of a study of graft-versus-host responses after intestinal transplantation. The overall study: All of the recipients had induction that used anti-thymocyte globulin, then tacrolimus and steroids for around three years. Study-level points and caveats: There was an association between peak levels of circulating GvH clones and early post-transplant HvG declines. Among recipient marrow samples, GvH clones were found; some appeared first in ileum or blood. Patients with graft-donor T cell macrochimerism had high graft-versus-host to host-versus-graft clonal ratios in allografts.

About this clone itself: The antigen remains unidentified.

The method was immunoSEQ multiplex PCR; TCRdb's version includes in-frame clones alone and lacks a portion of them. Here the sample spans some 55,000 clones, roughly 89% being singletons. The CDR3 covers 15 residues. V trimming: 3 bases; J trimming: 4 bases; junction bases outside the gene matches: 1. Germline lookup yields CDR1 SEHNR and CDR2 FQNEAQ (reference sequence). Sequencing used PBMCs, obtained nearly 670 days after intestinal transplant. The rearrangement joins TRBV7-9 to TRBJ2-5; 14 positions agree with TRBD2. This clonotype was obtained from a human patient who received an intestinal transplant, so some T cells may come from the graft donor. CDR3 nucleotide sequence: TGTGCCAGCAGCTTTGGGACTAGCGGGGGAGAGACCCAGTACTTC. As protein: CASSFGTSGGETQYF. Supplemented by reference TRBV7-9 and TRBJ2-5, the full variable domain reads DTGVSQNPRHKITKRGQNVTFRCDPISEHNRLYWYRQTLGQGPEFLTYFQNEAQLEKSRLLSDRFSAERPKGSFSTLEIQRTEQGDSAMYLCASSFGTSGGETQYFGPGTRLLVL.